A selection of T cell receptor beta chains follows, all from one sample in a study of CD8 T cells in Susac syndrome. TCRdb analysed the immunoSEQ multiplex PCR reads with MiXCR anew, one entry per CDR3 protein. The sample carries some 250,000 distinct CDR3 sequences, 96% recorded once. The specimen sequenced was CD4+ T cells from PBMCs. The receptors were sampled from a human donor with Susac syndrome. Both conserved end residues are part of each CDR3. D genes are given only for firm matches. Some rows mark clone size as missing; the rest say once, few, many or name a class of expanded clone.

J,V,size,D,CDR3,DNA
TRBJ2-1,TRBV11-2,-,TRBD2,CASSPRTSWDNEQFF,TGTGCCAGCAGCCCAAGGACTAGCTGGGACAATGAGCAGTTCTTC
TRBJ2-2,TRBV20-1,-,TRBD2,CSASTSGSSPGELFF,TGCAGTGCTAGTACTAGCGGGAGTTCTCCCGGGGAGCTGTTTTTT
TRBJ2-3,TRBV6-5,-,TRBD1,CASSYSPPGQGGDTQYF,TGTGCCAGCAGTTATTCACCCCCGGGACAGGGGGGAGATACGCAGTATTTT
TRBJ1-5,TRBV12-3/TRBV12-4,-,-,CASSFGSAANQPQHF,TGTGCCAGCAGTTTCGGTTCGGCAGCCAATCAGCCCCAGCATTTT
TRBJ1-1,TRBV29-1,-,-,CSVALGFEDQAFF,TGCAGCGTTGCCTTAGGGTTTGAAGACCAAGCTTTCTTT
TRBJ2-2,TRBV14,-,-,CASSQSLNTGELFF,TGTGCCAGCAGCCAGTCCCTGAACACCGGGGAGCTGTTTTTT
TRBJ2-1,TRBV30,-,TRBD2,CAWSPGTTSYNEQFF,TGTGCCTGGAGTCCCGGGACTACCTCCTACAATGAGCAGTTCTTC
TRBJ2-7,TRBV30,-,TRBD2,CAWSLAGSRYEQYF,TGTGCCTGGAGCTTAGCGGGATCACGATACGAGCAGTACTTC
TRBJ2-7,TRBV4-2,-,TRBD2,CASSLGLAGVEQYF,TGTGCCAGCAGCCTGGGACTAGCGGGAGTCGAGCAGTACTTC
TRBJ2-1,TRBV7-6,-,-,CASSLEGSVRRINEQFF,TGTGCCAGCAGCTTAGAGGGGTCGGTCCGGAGAATCAATGAGCAGTTCTTC
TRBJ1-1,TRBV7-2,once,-,CASSLGTPEAFF,TGTGCCAGCAGCTTAGGCACTCCTGAAGCTTTCTTT
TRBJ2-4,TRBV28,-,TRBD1,CASSLFGTGKNIQYF,TGTGCCAGCAGTTTATTTGGGACAGGCAAAAACATTCAGTACTTC
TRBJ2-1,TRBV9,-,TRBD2,CASSVRGDRSPGEQFF,TGTGCCAGCAGCGTCCGGGGGGACCGAAGTCCAGGTGAGCAGTTCTTC
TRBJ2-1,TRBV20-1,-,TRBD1,CSARDGQGAGVGNEQFF,TGCAGTGCTAGAGATGGACAGGGGGCGGGTGTTGGCAATGAGCAGTTCTTC
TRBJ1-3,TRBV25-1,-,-,CASSEYGGARLWRNTIYF,TGTGCCAGCAGTGAATACGGAGGGGCGCGTCTTTGGAGAAACACCATATATTTT
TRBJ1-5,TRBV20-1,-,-,CSARHRTGQPQHF,TGCAGTGCTAGACACAGGACCGGACAGCCCCAGCATTTT
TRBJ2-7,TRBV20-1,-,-,CSASRLDEQYF,TGCAGTGCTAGCAGGTTGGATGAGCAGTACTTC
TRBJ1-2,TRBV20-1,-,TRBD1,CSARGVQGSSYGYTF,TGCAGTGCTAGAGGGGTACAGGGGAGTAGCTATGGCTACACCTTC
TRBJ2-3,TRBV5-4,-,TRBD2,CASSRRLAGLDTQYF,TGTGCCAGCAGCCGCCGACTAGCGGGACTCGATACGCAGTATTTT
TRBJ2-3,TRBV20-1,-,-,CSASGDVSSTDTQYF,TGCAGTGCTAGTGGAGACGTCAGCTCCACAGATACGCAGTATTTT
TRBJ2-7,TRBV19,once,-,CASSTGSPEQYF,TGTGCCAGTAGTACCGGGAGTCCCGAGCAGTACTTC
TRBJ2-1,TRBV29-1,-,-,CSADSGSYNEQFF,TGCAGCGCTGATAGCGGCTCCTACAATGAGCAGTTCTTC
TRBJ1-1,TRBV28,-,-,CASSSGGTGSTEAFF,TGTGCCAGCAGTAGCGGAGGGACGGGGAGCACTGAAGCTTTCTTT
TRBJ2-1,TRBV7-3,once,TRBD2,CASSLSRQLAGGYNEQFF,TGTGCCAGCAGCTTATCAAGGCAATTAGCGGGAGGCTATAATGAGCAGTTCTTC
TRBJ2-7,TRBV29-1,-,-,CSRHREQGNEQYF,TGCAGCCGGCACAGGGAACAAGGTAACGAGCAGTACTTC
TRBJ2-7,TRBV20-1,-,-,CSASPGAGGPTYEQYF,TGCAGTGCTAGCCCCGGGGCCGGGGGGCCCACCTACGAGCAGTACTTC
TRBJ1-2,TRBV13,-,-,CASGIRNYGYTF,TGTGCCAGCGGAATTAGGAACTATGGCTACACCTTC
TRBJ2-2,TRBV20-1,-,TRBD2,CSALAGGVRSDTGELFF,TGCAGTGCTCTCGCGGGGGGGGTTCGTTCGGACACCGGGGAGCTGTTTTTT
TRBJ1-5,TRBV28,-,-,CASSLRQVRQPQHF,TGTGCCAGCAGTCTACGACAGGTCCGGCAGCCCCAGCATTTT
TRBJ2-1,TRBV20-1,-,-,CSARDLPSSEQFF,TGCAGTGCTAGAGATTTACCCTCCAGTGAGCAGTTCTTC
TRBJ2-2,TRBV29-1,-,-,CSSGGANTGELFF,TGCAGCTCGGGTGGGGCGAACACCGGGGAGCTGTTTTTT
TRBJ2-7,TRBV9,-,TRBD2,CASRDFPGLAGSYEQYF,TGTGCCAGCAGAGACTTCCCGGGACTAGCGGGAAGCTACGAGCAGTACTTC
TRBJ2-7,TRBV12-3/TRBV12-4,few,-,CASSLQGSYEQYF,TGTGCCAGCAGTTTACAGGGCTCCTACGAGCAGTACTTC
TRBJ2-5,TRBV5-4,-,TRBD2,CASSSGTSGEETQYF,TGTGCCAGCAGCTCCGGGACTAGCGGAGAAGAGACCCAGTACTTC
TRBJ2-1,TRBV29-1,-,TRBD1,CSGGGQGGYQNEQFF,TGCAGCGGAGGTGGACAGGGTGGTTACCAGAATGAGCAGTTCTTC
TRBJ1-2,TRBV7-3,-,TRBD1,CASSLTNDRVYGYTF,TGTGCCAGCAGCTTAACGAATGACAGGGTCTATGGCTACACCTTC
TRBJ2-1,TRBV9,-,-,CASSVTVQGSYNEQFF,TGTGCCAGCAGCGTTACGGTCCAGGGGTCCTACAATGAGCAGTTCTTC
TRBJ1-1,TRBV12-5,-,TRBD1,CASGSGQVANTEAFF,TGTGCTAGTGGTTCCGGACAGGTGGCTAACACTGAAGCTTTCTTT
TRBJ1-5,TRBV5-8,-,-,CASSLSWADQPQHF,TGTGCCAGCAGCTTGAGTTGGGCGGATCAGCCCCAGCATTTT
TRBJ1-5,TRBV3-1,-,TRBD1,CASSQAGTGSQPQHF,TGTGCCAGCAGCCAAGCCGGGACAGGGTCCCAGCCCCAGCATTTT
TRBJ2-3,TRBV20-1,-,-,CSATLNTDTQYF,TGCAGTGCTACCCTCAACACAGATACGCAGTATTTT
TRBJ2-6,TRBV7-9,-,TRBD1,CASSSPGTGPSGANVLTF,TGTGCCAGCAGTTCACCCGGGACAGGGCCTTCTGGGGCCAACGTCCTGACTTTC
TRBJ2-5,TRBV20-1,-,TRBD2,CSAPPAGEETQYF,TGCAGTGCCCCCCCGGCGGGGGAAGAGACCCAGTACTTC
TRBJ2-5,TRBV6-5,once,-,CASSYRTDQETQYF,TGTGCCAGCAGTTACCGAACCGACCAAGAGACCCAGTACTTC
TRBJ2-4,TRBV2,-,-,CASTGSVNIQYF,TGTGCCAGCACAGGAAGCGTGAACATTCAGTACTTC
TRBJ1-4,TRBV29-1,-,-,CSVEDAGEKLFF,TGCAGCGTTGAAGATGCGGGGGAAAAACTGTTTTTT
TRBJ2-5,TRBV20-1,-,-,CSANKRLQETQYF,TGCAGTGCTAACAAGCGGTTACAAGAGACCCAGTACTTC
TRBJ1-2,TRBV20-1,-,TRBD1,CSARRDREYTF,TGCAGTGCTCGACGGGACAGAGAGTACACCTTC
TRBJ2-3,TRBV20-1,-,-,CSARAGSTDTQYF,TGCAGTGCTAGAGCAGGGAGCACAGATACGCAGTATTTT